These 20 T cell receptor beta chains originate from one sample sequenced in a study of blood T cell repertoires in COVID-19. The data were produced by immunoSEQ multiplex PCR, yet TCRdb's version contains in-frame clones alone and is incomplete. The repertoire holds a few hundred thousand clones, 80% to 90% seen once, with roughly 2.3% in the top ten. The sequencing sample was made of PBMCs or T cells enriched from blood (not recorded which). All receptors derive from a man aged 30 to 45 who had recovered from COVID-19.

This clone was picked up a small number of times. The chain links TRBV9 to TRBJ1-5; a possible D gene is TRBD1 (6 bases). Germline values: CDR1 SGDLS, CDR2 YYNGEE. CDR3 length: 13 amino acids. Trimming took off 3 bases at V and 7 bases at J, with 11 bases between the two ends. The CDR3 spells CASSALGGQPQHF. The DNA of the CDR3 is TGTGCCAGCAGCGCCCTAGGGGGACAGCCCCAGCATTTT.

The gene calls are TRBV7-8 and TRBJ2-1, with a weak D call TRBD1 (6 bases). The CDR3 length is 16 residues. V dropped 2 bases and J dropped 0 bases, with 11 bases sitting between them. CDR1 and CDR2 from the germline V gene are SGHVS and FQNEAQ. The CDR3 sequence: CASSLIGQNSYNEQFF. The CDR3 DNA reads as TGTGCCAGCAGCTTAATCGGACAGAACTCCTACAATGAGCAGTTCTTC.

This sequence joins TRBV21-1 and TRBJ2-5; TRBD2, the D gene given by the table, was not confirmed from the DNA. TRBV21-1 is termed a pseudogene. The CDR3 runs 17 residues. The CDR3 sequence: CASSKVKMELAGETQYF. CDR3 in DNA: TGTGCCAGCAGCAAAGTAAAAATGGAACTAGCAGGGGAGACCCAGTACTTC.

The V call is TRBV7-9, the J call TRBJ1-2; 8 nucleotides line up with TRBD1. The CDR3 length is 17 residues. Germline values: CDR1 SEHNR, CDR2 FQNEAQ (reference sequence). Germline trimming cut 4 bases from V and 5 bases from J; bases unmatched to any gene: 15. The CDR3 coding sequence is TGTGCCAGCAGCTCCGCAGGGGGCACAATTCTCTGGTATGGCTACACCTTC. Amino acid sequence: CASSSAGGTILWYGYTF.

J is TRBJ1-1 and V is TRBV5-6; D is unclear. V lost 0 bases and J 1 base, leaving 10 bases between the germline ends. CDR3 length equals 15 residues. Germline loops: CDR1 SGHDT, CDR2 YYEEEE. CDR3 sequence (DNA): TGTGCCAGCAGCTTGGTCGGCGGAAAGAACACTGAAGCTTTCTTT. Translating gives CASSLVGGKNTEAFF. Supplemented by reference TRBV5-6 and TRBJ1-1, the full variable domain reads DAGVTQSPTHLIKTRGQQVTLRCSPKSGHDTVSWYQQALGQGPQFIFQYYEEEERQRGNFPDRFSGHQFPNYSSELNVNALLLGDSALYLCASSLVGGKNTEAFFGQGTRLTVV.

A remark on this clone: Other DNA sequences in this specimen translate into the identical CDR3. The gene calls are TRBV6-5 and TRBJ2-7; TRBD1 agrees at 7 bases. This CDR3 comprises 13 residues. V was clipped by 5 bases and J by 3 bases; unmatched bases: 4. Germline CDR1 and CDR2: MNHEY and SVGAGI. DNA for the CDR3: TGTGCCAGCAGTCGGGACAGAGTCTACGAGCAGTACTTC. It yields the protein CASSRDRVYEQYF.

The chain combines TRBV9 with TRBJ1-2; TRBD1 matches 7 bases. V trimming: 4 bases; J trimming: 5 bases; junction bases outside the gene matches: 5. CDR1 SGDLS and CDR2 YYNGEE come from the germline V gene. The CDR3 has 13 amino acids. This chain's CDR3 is CASSSTGSYGYTF. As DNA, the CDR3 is TGTGCCAGCAGCTCGACAGGGTCTTATGGCTACACCTTC.

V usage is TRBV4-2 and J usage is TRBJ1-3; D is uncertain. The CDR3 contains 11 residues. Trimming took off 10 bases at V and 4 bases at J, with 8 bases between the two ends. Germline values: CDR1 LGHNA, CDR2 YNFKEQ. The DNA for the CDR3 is TGTGCCACGTCCGGGGGAAACACCATATATTTT. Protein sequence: CATSGGNTIYF.

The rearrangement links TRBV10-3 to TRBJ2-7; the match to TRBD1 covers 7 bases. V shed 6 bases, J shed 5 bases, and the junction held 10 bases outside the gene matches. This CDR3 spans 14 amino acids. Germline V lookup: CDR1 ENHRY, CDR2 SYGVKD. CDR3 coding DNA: TGTGCCATCAGGCCAGAGACAGGGCTCGACGAGCAGTACTTC. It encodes CAIRPETGLDEQYF.

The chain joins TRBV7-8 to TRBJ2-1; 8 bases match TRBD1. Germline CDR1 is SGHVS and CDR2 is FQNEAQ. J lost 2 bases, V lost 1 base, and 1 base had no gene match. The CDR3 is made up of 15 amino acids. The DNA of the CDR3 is TGTGCCAGCAGCTTAGGGACAGGGACCTACAATGAGCAGTTCTTC. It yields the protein CASSLGTGTYNEQFF.

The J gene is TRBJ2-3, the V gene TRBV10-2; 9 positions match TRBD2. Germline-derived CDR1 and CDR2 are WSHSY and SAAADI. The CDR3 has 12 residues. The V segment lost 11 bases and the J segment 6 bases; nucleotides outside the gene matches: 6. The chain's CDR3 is CAGAGGPDTQYF. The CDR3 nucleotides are TGCGCCGGGGCGGGAGGGCCCGATACGCAGTATTTT.

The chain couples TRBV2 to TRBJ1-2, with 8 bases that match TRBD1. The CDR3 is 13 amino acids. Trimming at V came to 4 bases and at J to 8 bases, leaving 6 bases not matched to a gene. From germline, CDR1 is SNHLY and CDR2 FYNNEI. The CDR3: CASSGQGPGGYTF. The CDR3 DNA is TGTGCCAGCAGTGGACAGGGGCCCGGGGGCTACACCTTC.

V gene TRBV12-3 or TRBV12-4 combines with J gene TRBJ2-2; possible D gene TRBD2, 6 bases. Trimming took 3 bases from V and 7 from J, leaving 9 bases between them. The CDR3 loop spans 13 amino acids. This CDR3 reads CASSFGGIGELFF. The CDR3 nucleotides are TGTGCCAGCAGTTTTGGGGGGATCGGGGAGCTGTTTTTT.

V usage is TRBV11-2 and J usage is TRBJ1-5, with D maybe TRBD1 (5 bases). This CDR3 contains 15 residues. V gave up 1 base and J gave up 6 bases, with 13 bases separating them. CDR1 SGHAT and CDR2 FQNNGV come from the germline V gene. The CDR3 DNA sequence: TGTGCCAGCAGCTTAGGGGGGGGGTATCGTCAGCCCCAGCATTTT. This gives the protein CASSLGGGYRQPQHF.

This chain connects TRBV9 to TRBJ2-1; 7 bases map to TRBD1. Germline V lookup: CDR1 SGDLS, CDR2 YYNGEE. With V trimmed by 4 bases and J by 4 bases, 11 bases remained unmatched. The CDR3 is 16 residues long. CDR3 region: CASSPRDRDSYNEQFF. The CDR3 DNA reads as TGTGCCAGCAGCCCGAGGGACAGAGATTCGTACAATGAGCAGTTCTTC.

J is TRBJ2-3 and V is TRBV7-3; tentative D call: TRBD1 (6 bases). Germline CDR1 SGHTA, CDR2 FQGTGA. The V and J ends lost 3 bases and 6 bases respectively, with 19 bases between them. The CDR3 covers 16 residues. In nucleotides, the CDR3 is TGTGCCAGCAGCTTCCAGGGGAGCCAAGGAGGTGATACGCAGTATTTT. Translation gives CASSFQGSQGGDTQYF.

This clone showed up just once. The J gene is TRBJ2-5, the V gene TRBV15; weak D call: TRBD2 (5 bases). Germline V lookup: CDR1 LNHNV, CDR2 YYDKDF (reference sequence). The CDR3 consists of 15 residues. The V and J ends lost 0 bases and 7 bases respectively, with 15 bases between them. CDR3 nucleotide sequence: TGTGCCACCAGCAGAGATGTCGGTGGACTTAGGACCCAGTACTTC. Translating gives CATSRDVGGLRTQYF.

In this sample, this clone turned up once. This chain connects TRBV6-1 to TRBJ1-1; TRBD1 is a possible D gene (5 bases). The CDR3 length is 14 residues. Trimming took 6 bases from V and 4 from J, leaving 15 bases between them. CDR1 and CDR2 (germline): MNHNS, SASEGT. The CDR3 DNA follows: TGTGCCAGCAGCATCAGGGCGGTGGTCACTGAAGCTTTCTTT. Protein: CASSIRAVVTEAFF.

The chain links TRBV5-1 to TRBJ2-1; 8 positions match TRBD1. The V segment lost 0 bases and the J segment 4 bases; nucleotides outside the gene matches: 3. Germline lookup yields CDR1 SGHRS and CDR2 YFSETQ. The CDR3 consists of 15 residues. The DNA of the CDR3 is TGCGCCAGCAGCTTGGTGGGACAGGAATACAATGAGCAGTTCTTC. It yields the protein CASSLVGQEYNEQFF.

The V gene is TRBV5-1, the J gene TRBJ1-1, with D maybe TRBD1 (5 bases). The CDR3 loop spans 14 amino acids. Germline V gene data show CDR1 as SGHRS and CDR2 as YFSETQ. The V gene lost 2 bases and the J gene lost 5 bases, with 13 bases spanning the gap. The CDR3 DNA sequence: TGCGCCAGCAGCTTTAATGGGGGGAGGACTGAAGCTTTCTTT. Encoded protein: CASSFNGGRTEAFF.